This TCR beta chain originates from a study of vaccination and CD4 T cells after COVID-19. As for the study in general: Across the group, participants received two doses of either BNT162b2 or mRNA-1273 vaccine. The authors used overlapping spike peptides from SARS-CoV-2, HCoV-NL63, HCoV-OC43 and HCoV-229E to stimulate cells.

At the Johns Hopkins FTIC core, DNA taken from cultured CD4+ T cells was sequenced by way of the Oncomine TCR Beta short-read assay. TCRdb analysed the PCR reads with MiXCR anew, one entry per CDR3 protein. Here the sample spans about 17,000 distinct CDR3 sequences, approximately 54% being singletons. Regarding treatment: approximately 9-day PBMC culture with coronavirus spike peptide pools or control peptides (ViraFEST assay). The CDR3 sequence is 14 residues long. J gave up 3 bases and V 6 bases, and 6 bases lay outside the gene matches. Germline V gene sequence: CDR1 DFQATT, CDR2 SNEGSKA (reference sequence). Remarks on this clonotype: The antigen remains unidentified.

The chain employs TRBV20-1 and TRBJ2-3; 10 bases fit TRBD2. This receptor was taken from a human donor who had recovered from COVID-19. The sequencing sample was made of CD4+ T cells from blood, cultured in vitro. The DNA for the CDR3 is TGCAGTGCCATAGCGGGAGGAGGGACAGATACGCAGTATTTT. Its translation is CSAIAGGGTDTQYF.